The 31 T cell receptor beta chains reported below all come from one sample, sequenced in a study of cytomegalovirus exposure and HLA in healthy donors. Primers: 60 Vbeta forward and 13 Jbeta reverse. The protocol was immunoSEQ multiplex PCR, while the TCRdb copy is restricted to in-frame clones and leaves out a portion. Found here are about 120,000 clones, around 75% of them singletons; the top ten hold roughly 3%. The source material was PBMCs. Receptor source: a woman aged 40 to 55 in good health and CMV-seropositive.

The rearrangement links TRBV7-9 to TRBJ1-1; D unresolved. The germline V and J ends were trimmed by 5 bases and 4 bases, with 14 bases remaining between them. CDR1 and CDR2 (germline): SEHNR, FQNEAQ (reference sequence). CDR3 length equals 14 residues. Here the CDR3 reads CASSQRPGGTEAFF. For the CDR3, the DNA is TGTGCCAGCAGCCAGCGTCCGGGTGGCACTGAAGCTTTCTTT.

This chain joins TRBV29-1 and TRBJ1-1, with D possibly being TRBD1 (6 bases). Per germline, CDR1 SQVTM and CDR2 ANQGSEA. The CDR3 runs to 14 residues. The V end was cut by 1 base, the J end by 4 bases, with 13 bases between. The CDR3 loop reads CSVEVQQGGTEAFF. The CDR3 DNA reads TGCAGCGTTGAAGTTCAACAGGGCGGCACTGAAGCTTTCTTT.

CDR3 DNA sequence: TGTGCCAGCAGTACCTATTGGGACAGGGGGCGAGTAAGTTCACCCCTCCACTTT. Translating it yields CASSTYWDRGRVSSPLHF. This rearrangement joins TRBV27 to TRBJ1-6; 12 bases fit TRBD1. V was pared by 5 bases and J by 9 bases, with 14 bases of the junction left unmatched. This CDR3 spans 18 amino acids. Looked up from germline, CDR1 is MNHEY and CDR2 is SMNVEV (reference sequence).

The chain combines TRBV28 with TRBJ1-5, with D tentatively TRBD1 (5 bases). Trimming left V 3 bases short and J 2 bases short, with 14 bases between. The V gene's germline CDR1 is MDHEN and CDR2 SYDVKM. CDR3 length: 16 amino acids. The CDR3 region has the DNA TGTGCCAGCAGTTTGCGCCAGGGCCTAGGCAATCAGCCCCAGCATTTT. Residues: CASSLRQGLGNQPQHF.

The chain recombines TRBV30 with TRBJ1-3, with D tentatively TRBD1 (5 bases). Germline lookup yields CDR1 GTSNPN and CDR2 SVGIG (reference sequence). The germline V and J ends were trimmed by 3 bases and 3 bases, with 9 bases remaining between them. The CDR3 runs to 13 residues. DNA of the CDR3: TGTGCCTGGAGAAAAGGGGTTGGAAACACCATATATTTT. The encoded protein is CAWRKGVGNTIYF.

In DNA, the CDR3 is TGTGCCAGCAGCTTAGTCGGGTCAGATACGCAGTATTTT. Protein product: CASSLVGSDTQYF. V gene TRBV7-9 combines with J gene TRBJ2-3; D gene unclear. V lost 1 base to trimming and J lost 4 bases, with 6 bases between them. Germline CDR1 is SEHNR and CDR2 is FQNEAQ (reference sequence). This CDR3 has 13 residues.

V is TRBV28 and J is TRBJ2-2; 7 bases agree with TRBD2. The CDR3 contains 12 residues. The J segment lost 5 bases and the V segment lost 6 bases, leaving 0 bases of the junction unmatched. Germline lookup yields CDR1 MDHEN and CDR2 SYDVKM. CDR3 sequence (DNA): TGTGCCAGCAGGGGGGGGACCGGGGAGCTGTTTTTT. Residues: CASRGGTGELFF.

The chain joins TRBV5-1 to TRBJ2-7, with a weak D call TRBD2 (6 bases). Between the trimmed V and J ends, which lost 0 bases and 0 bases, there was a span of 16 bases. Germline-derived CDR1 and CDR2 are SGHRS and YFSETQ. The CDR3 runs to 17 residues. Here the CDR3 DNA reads TGCGCCAGCAGCTTGGGACCGTGGTCCGGGAGCTCCTACGAGCAGTACTTC. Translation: CASSLGPWSGSSYEQYF. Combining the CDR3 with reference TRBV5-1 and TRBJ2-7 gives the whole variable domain KAGVTQTPRYLIKTRGQQVTLSCSPISGHRSVSWYQQTPGQGLQFLFEYFSETQRNKGNFPGRFSGRQFSNSRSEMNVSTLELGDSALYLCASSLGPWSGSSYEQYFGPGTRLTVT.

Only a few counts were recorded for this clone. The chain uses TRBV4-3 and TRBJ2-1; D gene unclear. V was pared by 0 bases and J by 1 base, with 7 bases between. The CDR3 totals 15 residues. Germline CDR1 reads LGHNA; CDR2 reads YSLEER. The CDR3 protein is CASSQEWRSYNEQFF. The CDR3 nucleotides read TGCGCCAGCAGCCAAGAATGGCGGTCCTACAATGAGCAGTTCTTC.

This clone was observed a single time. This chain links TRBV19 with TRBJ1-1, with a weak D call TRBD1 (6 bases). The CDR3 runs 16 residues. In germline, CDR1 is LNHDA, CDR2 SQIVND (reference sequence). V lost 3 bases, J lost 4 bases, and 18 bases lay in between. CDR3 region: CASSILSPRGLTEAFF. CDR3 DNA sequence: TGTGCCAGTAGTATTCTGAGCCCGCGGGGGCTCACTGAAGCTTTCTTT.

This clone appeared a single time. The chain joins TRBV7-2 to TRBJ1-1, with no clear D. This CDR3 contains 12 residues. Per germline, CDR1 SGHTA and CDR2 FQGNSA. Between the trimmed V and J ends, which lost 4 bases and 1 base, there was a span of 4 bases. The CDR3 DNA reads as TGTGCCAGCAGCTCATGGAACACTGAAGCTTTCTTT. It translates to CASSSWNTEAFF.

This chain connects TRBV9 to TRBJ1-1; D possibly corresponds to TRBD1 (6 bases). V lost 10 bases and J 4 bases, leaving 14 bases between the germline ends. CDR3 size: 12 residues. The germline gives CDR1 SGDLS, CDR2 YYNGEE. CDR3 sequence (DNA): TGTGCCCGTGGCGGACAGAGCACTGAAGCTTTCTTT. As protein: CARGGQSTEAFF. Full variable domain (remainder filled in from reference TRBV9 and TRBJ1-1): DSGVTQTPKHLITATGQRVTLRCSPRSGDLSVYWYQQSLDQGLQFLIQYYNGEERAKGNILERFSAQQFPDLHSELNLSSLELGDSALYFCARGGQSTEAFFGQGTRLTVV.

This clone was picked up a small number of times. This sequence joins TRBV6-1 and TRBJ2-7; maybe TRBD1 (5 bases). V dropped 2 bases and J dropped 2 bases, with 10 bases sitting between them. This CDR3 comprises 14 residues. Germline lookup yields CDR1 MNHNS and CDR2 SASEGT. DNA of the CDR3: TGTGCCAGCAGTGAAAGGGGATCTACCTACGAGCAGTACTTC. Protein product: CASSERGSTYEQYF.

The CDR3 nucleotides are TGCGCCAGCAGCCAAGATGGGGACACGGCTGAAGCTTTCTTT. Translating it yields CASSQDGDTAEAFF. The rearrangement links TRBV4-1 to TRBJ1-1, with D possibly being TRBD1 (6 bases). Per germline, CDR1 MGHRA and CDR2 YSYEKL. CDR3 length: 14 residues. Trimming stripped 0 bases from V and 6 bases from J, with 11 bases between.

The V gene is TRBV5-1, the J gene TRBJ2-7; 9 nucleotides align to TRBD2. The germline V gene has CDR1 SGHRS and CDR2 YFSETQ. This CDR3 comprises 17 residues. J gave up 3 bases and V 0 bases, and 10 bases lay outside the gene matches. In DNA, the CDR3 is TGCGCCAGCAGCTTGGCCGCTAGCGGGACGGGTCGCTACGAGCAGTACTTC. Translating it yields CASSLAASGTGRYEQYF. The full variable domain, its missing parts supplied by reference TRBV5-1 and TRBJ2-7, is KAGVTQTPRYLIKTRGQQVTLSCSPISGHRSVSWYQQTPGQGLQFLFEYFSETQRNKGNFPGRFSGRQFSNSRSEMNVSTLELGDSALYLCASSLAASGTGRYEQYFGPGTRLTVT.

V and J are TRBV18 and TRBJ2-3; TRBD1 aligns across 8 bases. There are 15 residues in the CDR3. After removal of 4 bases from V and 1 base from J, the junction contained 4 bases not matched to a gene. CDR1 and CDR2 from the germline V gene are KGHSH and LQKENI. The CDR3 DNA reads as TGTGCCAGCTCACTAGGGACAGGCGGCACAGATACGCAGTATTTT. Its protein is CASSLGTGGTDTQYF.

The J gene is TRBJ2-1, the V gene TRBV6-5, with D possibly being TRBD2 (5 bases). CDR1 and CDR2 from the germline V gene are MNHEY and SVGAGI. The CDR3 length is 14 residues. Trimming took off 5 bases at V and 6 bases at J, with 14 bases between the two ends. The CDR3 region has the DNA TGTGCCAGCAGTAGACGGCTAGGAGGCAATGAGCAGTTCTTC. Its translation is CASSRRLGGNEQFF.

CDR3 amino acids: CAWSTGSGWKLFF. The CDR3 coding sequence is TGTGCCTGGAGTACCGGATCAGGTTGGAAACTGTTTTTT. The chain couples TRBV30 to TRBJ1-4; D is uncertain. This CDR3 is built from 13 residues. The germline gives CDR1 GTSNPN, CDR2 SVGIG (reference sequence). V lost 2 bases and J 11 bases, leaving 15 bases between the germline ends.

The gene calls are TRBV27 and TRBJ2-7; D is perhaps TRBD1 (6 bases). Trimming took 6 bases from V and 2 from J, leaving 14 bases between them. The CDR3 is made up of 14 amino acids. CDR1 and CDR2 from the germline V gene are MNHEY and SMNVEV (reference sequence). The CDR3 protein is CASSLTWGPYEQYF. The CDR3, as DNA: TGTGCCAGCAGCCTGACCTGGGGGCCCTACGAGCAGTACTTC.

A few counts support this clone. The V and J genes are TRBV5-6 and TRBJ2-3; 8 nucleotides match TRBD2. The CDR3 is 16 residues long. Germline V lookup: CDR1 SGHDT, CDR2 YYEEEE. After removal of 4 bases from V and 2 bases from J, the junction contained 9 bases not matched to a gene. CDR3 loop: CASSPLAGRSTDTQYF. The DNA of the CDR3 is TGTGCCAGCAGCCCCCTAGCGGGCCGTTCCACAGATACGCAGTATTTT.

The CDR3 sequence: CASSLKLAGASYEQYF. DNA for the CDR3: TGTGCCAGCAGTTTAAAACTAGCGGGGGCCTCCTACGAGCAGTACTTC. The rearrangement links TRBV27 to TRBJ2-7, with 11 positions matching TRBD2. Losses at the gene ends were 2 bases for V and 0 bases for J; bases not matched to a gene: 3. This CDR3 is 16 amino acids long. CDR1 and CDR2 from the germline V gene are MNHEY and SMNVEV (reference sequence).

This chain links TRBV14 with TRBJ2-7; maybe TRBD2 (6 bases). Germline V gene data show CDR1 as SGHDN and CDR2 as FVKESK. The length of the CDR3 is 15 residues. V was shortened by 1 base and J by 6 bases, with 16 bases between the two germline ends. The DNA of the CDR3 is TGTGCCAGCAGCCAAGCCGGGAGTAGCGGTAGCGAGCAGTACTTC. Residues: CASSQAGSSGSEQYF.

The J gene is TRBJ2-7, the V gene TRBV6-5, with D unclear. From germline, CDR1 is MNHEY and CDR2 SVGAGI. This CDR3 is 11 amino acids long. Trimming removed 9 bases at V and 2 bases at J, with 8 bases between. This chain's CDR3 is CASHGAYEQYF. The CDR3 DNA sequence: TGTGCCAGTCACGGAGCCTACGAGCAGTACTTC.

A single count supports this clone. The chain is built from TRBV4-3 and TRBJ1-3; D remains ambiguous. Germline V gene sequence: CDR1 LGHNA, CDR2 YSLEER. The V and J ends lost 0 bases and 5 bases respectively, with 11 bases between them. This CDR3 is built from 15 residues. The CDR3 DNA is TGCGCCAGCAGCCAAGAAGAGGGTATCAGAAACACCATATATTTT. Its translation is CASSQEEGIRNTIYF.

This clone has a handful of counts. This CDR3 reads CASSITGQGNTEAFF. The CDR3 region has the DNA TGTGCCAGCAGCATTACGGGACAGGGGAACACTGAAGCTTTCTTT. The chain uses TRBV5-6 and TRBJ1-1; 9 nucleotides line up with TRBD1. The CDR3 extends over 15 amino acids. Germline lookup yields CDR1 SGHDT and CDR2 YYEEEE. After removal of 4 bases from V and 1 base from J, the junction contained 5 bases not matched to a gene.

The CDR3 DNA is TGTGCCAGCAGCCTAAGCCAGGCCCATTACAATGAGCAGTTCTTC. Residues: CASSLSQAHYNEQFF. The J gene is TRBJ2-1, the V gene TRBV14, with D unresolved. The ends were cut back, 4 bases at V and 4 bases at J, with 14 bases in the middle. The CDR3 totals 15 residues. Germline V CDR1 and CDR2: SGHDN, FVKESK.

The CDR3 DNA follows: TGTGCCAGCAGTCCCCCCCACAGGGACTACGAGCAGTACTTC. It encodes CASSPPHRDYEQYF. The chain joins TRBV7-9 to TRBJ2-7; TRBD1 is a possible D gene (6 bases). The V end was cut by 6 bases, the J end by 3 bases, with 15 bases between. Per the germline V gene, CDR1 is SEHNR and CDR2 is FQNEAQ (reference sequence). CDR3 length: 14 residues.

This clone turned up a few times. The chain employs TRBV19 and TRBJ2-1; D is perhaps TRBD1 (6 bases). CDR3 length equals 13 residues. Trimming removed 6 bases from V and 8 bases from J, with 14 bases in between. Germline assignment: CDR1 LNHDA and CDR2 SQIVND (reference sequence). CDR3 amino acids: CASSPTGKHEQFF. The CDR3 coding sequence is TGTGCCAGTAGCCCAACAGGGAAACATGAGCAGTTCTTC.

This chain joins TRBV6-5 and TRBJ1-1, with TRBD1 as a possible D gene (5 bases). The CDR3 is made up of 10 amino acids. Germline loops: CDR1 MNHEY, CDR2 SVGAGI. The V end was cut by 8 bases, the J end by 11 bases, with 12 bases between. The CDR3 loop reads CASGQVIAFF. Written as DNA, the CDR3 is TGTGCCAGCGGACAAGTTATTGCTTTCTTT.

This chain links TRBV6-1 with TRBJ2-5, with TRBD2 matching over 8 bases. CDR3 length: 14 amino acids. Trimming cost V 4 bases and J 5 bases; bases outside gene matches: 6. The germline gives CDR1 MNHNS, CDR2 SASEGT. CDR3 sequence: CASSARGGWETQYF. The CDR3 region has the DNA TGTGCCAGCAGTGCACGGGGGGGTTGGGAGACCCAGTACTTC.

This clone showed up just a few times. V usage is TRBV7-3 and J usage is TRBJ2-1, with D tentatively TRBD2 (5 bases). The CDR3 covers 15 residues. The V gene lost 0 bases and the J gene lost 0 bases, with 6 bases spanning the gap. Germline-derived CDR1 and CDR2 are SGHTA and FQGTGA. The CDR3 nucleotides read TGTGCCAGCAGCTTAACCACTAGCTCCTACAATGAGCAGTTCTTC. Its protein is CASSLTTSSYNEQFF.